The T cell receptor beta chain under discussion was sequenced for a study of T cell repertoires in cytomegalovirus infection. Study summary: Public TCR beta signatures marked donors with CMV infection and the matching HLA.

TCRdb itself ran the reads through MiXCR, one entry per CDR3 protein. Of about 740,000 distinct CDR3 sequences listed, approximately 34% are singletons. Regarding the study as a whole: Totalled public TCR beta family frequency picked out people who carried CMV plus the relevant HLA. The ex vivo response was dominated by HLA-C-restricted CMV-specific TCR beta clonotypes.

Points on this clonotype: What it binds is not known.

The CDR3 totals 15 residues. The V gene lost 3 bases and the J gene lost 2 bases, with 12 bases spanning the gap. The chain is built from TRBV12-3 or TRBV12-4 and TRBJ2-3; no clear D. The source of this sequence is a human donor in good health (CMV status not recorded). Some clones in this sample may be carry-over from other donors' samples. Sequencing used PBMCs. The CDR3 bases are TGTGCCAGCAGTTTTGGCACAGACGACACAGATACGCAGTATTTT. Protein: CASSFGTDDTDTQYF.